This record concerns one T cell receptor (beta chain) sequence. Its target is not known. The V gene's germline CDR1 is MGHDK and CDR2 SYGVNS. The CDR3 spans 16 residues. Trimming took 5 bases from V and 0 from J; bases not matched to a gene: 9. Repertoires were generated with immunoSEQ multiplex PCR, while TCRdb's copy carries only in-frame clones and drops some. The sample includes 34,000 or so clones, about 90% seen only once; the top ten take under 0.25%. This entry comes from a study of monozygotic twins with cystic fibrosis. Regarding the study as a whole: Monozygotic CF twins shared more identical nucleotide clonotypes than unrelated patients.

The sequence was obtained from a boy younger than 10 with cystic fibrosis. The rearrangement joins TRBV25-1 to TRBJ2-7; 8 nucleotides agree with TRBD1. What was sequenced was blood. CDR3 DNA: TGTGCCAGCAGTCAATTAGCCGGGACAGGCTCCTACGAGCAGTACTTC. Protein sequence: CASSQLAGTGSYEQYF.